Shown below are 18 T cell receptor beta chains from a single sample sequenced in a study of cytomegalovirus exposure and HLA in healthy donors. A multiplex PCR was run with 60 Vbeta primers and 13 Jbeta primers. TCRdb's table, derived via immunoSEQ multiplex PCR, lists solely in-frame clones and lacks some. The sample lists about 100,000 clones; 75% to 90% were seen once. Sequencing used PBMCs. These receptors all stem from a young man in good health and CMV-seronegative.

The J gene is TRBJ2-7, the V gene TRBV28; 9 bases are shared with TRBD1. The V segment lost 10 bases and the J segment 1 base; nucleotides outside the gene matches: 17. This CDR3 region has 17 residues. Germline V CDR1 and CDR2: MDHEN, SYDVKM. DNA for the CDR3: TGTGCCATCGGGACAGGGAGGTCCCACCGAAAATCCTACGAGCAGTACTTC. The encoded protein is CAIGTGRSHRKSYEQYF.

The chain uses TRBV5-6 and TRBJ1-5, with TRBD1 identical over 8 bases. The V and J ends lost 3 bases and 2 bases, in that order; junction bases with no gene match: 4. The CDR3 has 15 residues. The germline gives CDR1 SGHDT, CDR2 YYEEEE. CDR3 sequence reads: CASSWGTGGNQPQHF. The CDR3 nucleotides read TGTGCCAGCAGCTGGGGGACAGGAGGCAATCAGCCCCAGCATTTT.

The chain links TRBV7-9 to TRBJ2-1, with 7 bases that match TRBD2. The CDR3 contains 13 residues. The J segment lost 11 bases and the V segment lost 0 bases, leaving 4 bases of the junction unmatched. Germline V gives CDR1 SEHNR, CDR2 FQNEAQ (reference sequence). The CDR3 DNA reads TGTGCCAGCAGCTTAGCGGCGGGGGATAAGCAGTTCTTC. It specifies CASSLAAGDKQFF. Combining the CDR3 with reference TRBV7-9 and TRBJ2-1 gives the whole variable domain DTGVSQNPRHKITKRGQNVTFRCDPISEHNRLYWYRQTLGQGPEFLTYFQNEAQLEKSRLLSDRFSAERPKGSFSTLEIQRTEQGDSAMYLCASSLAAGDKQFFGPGTRLTVL.

The chain uses TRBV7-9 and TRBJ2-1; the D is unclear. The CDR3 has 13 amino acids. V lost 4 bases and J 5 bases, leaving 9 bases between the germline ends. The germline V gene encodes CDR1 SEHNR and CDR2 FQNEAQ (reference sequence). The CDR3 sequence is CASSYDGDNEQFF. As DNA, the CDR3 is TGTGCCAGCAGCTACGACGGAGACAATGAGCAGTTCTTC.

The chain uses TRBV15 and TRBJ2-5; 7 nucleotides agree with TRBD1. V dropped 3 bases and J dropped 2; count of bases not matched to a gene: 0. The V gene's germline CDR1 is LNHNV and CDR2 YYDKDF (reference sequence). The CDR3 consists of 13 residues. DNA of the CDR3: TGTGCCACCAGCAGGGACAGGCAAGAGACCCAGTACTTC. This gives the protein CATSRDRQETQYF.

The chain uses TRBV15 and TRBJ1-5, with 9 positions matching TRBD1. Germline assignment: CDR1 LNHNV and CDR2 YYDKDF (reference sequence). The CDR3 loop spans 15 amino acids. Trimming removed 3 bases from V and 5 bases from J; junction bases left unmatched: 5. The CDR3 spells CATSSDRGGDQPQHF. The CDR3 region has the DNA TGTGCCACCAGCAGTGACAGGGGGGGGGATCAGCCCCAGCATTTT.

This clone was seen just once. This sequence joins TRBV19 and TRBJ1-5, with 7 nucleotides matching TRBD1. The CDR3 contains 15 residues. The V segment lost 3 bases and the J segment 0 bases; nucleotides outside the gene matches: 2. Germline CDR1 LNHDA, CDR2 SQIVND (reference sequence). CDR3 bases: TGTGCCAGTAGTATGACAGGGAATAGCAATCAGCCCCAGCATTTT. It codes for CASSMTGNSNQPQHF.

This clone occurred once. The chain links TRBV28 to TRBJ1-3, with 7 bases that match TRBD1. This CDR3 is built from 15 residues. V trimming: 6 bases; J trimming: 0 bases; junction bases outside the gene matches: 5. The V gene's germline CDR1 is MDHEN and CDR2 SYDVKM. CDR3 sequence: CASSPGGSSGNTIYF. CDR3 DNA: TGTGCCAGCAGCCCAGGGGGATCCTCTGGAAACACCATATATTTT.

The CDR3 sequence: CSVRNVGRSYEQYF. The CDR3 coding sequence is TGCAGCGTCCGGAATGTCGGCAGGTCCTACGAGCAGTACTTC. The chain combines TRBV29-1 with TRBJ2-7; the D is unclear. CDR1 SQVTM and CDR2 ANQGSEA come from the germline V gene. The CDR3 consists of 14 residues. V lost 6 bases and J lost 1, with 16 bases in between.

The chain employs TRBV19 and TRBJ1-5; 7 positions agree with TRBD1. CDR3 length equals 14 residues. Germline V gives CDR1 LNHDA, CDR2 SQIVND (reference sequence). V shed 6 bases, J shed 6 bases, and the junction held 8 bases outside the gene matches. In DNA form, the CDR3 reads TGTGCCAGTAGGAGGACAGGTGTGAGTCAGCCCCAGCATTTT. It yields the protein CASRRTGVSQPQHF. Filled out from reference TRBV19 and TRBJ1-5, the complete variable domain reads DGGITQSPKYLFRKEGQNVTLSCEQNLNHDAMYWYRQDPGQGLRLIYYSQIVNDFQKGDIAEGYSVSREKKESFPLTVTSAQKNPTAFYLCASRRTGVSQPQHFGDGTRLSIL.

V is TRBV4-1 and J is TRBJ2-2; TRBD1 might be the D (6 bases). V lost 2 bases, J lost 5 bases, and 9 bases lay in between. The CDR3 contains 14 residues. Germline lookup yields CDR1 MGHRA and CDR2 YSYEKL. DNA for the CDR3: TGCGCCAGCAGCCAACAAACAGGGACCGGGGAGCTGTTTTTT. Translated, it gives CASSQQTGTGELFF.

The chain uses TRBV2 and TRBJ1-5; 9 bases match TRBD1. The CDR3 consists of 16 residues. Germline CDR1 is SNHLY and CDR2 is FYNNEI. Trimming at V came to 1 base and at J to 1 base, leaving 2 bases not matched to a gene. In DNA, the CDR3 is TGTGCCAGCAGTGAAGTCGACAGGGGGAGCAATCAGCCCCAGCATTTT. Protein product: CASSEVDRGSNQPQHF. Full variable domain (rest looked up from reference TRBV2 and TRBJ1-5): EPEVTQTPSHQVTQMGQEVILRCVPISNHLYFYWYRQILGQKVEFLVSFYNNEISEKSEIFDDQFSVERPDGSNFTLKIRSTKLEDSAMYFCASSEVDRGSNQPQHFGDGTRLSIL.

This clone was seen more than once but under ten times. This chain connects TRBV5-4 to TRBJ2-7; 8 nucleotides line up with TRBD1. The germline gives CDR1 SGHNT, CDR2 YYREEE (reference sequence). The CDR3 is 15 residues long. J gave up 4 bases and V 4 bases, and 10 bases lay outside the gene matches. The CDR3 spells CASSNRGQGYYEQYF. The CDR3 bases are TGTGCCAGCAGCAACCGCGGACAGGGATATTACGAGCAGTACTTC.

CDR3 coding DNA: TGTGCCAGCAGCTCGTTAGCGTTTCTTGAGTACAATGAGCAGTTCTTC. Its translation: CASSSLAFLEYNEQFF. The chain is built from TRBV11-2 and TRBJ2-1, with D tentatively TRBD2 (5 bases). Trimming took 4 bases from V and 4 from J, leaving 17 bases between them. CDR1 SGHAT and CDR2 FQNNGV come from the germline V gene. The CDR3 is made up of 16 amino acids.

The J gene is TRBJ1-2, the V gene TRBV14; perhaps TRBD1 as D (5 bases). V lost 1 base to trimming and J lost 6 bases, with 12 bases between them. CDR3 length: 14 amino acids. Germline V lookup: CDR1 SGHDN, CDR2 FVKESK. The chain's CDR3 is CASSQVEGADGYTF. The CDR3 DNA follows: TGTGCCAGCAGCCAAGTGGAAGGGGCGGATGGCTACACCTTC.

The chain links TRBV5-1 to TRBJ1-1, with 11 bases that match TRBD1. This CDR3 has 14 residues. Germline loops: CDR1 SGHRS, CDR2 YFSETQ. V trimming: 4 bases; J trimming: 10 bases; junction bases outside the gene matches: 9. The CDR3 DNA reads as TGCGCCAGCAGCCCGGGACAGGGGGAGGGGCGAGCTTTCTTT. It yields the protein CASSPGQGEGRAFF.

This chain links TRBV14 with TRBJ2-2, with a possible D match to TRBD1 (7 bases). CDR1 is SGHDN and CDR2 is FVKESK in the germline V gene. Trimming took 1 base from V and 6 from J, leaving 9 bases between them. The CDR3 is made up of 14 amino acids. The CDR3 sequence: CASSQVRGAGELFF. CDR3 nucleotide sequence: TGTGCCAGCAGCCAAGTCAGGGGGGCCGGGGAGCTGTTTTTT.

The chain joins TRBV5-1 to TRBJ1-2; D gene unclear. V was shortened by 3 bases and J by 4 bases, with 10 bases between the two germline ends. The CDR3 extends over 13 amino acids. CDR1 and CDR2 from the germline V gene are SGHRS and YFSETQ. CDR3 residues: CASSSEVAYGYTF. CDR3 nucleotides: TGCGCCAGCAGCTCGGAGGTCGCCTATGGCTACACCTTC.